This T cell receptor beta chain was sequenced for a study of CD8+CD57+ T cells in acquired aplastic anemia. Study-wide findings and caveats: The CD8+ Simpson's diversity of patients and controls was not significantly different.

In this sample, this clonotype turned up many times. Its antigen is not identified. Trimming took 3 bases from V and 8 from J, leaving 17 bases between them. The germline gives CDR1 SGHKS, CDR2 YYEKEE (reference sequence). The CDR3 is 15 residues long. The template used for profiling TCR beta VDJ and CDR3 was genomic DNA. TCRdb fed the reads into MiXCR, producing one record per CDR3 protein. The data show roughly 180,000 distinct CDR3 sequences, 50% to 75% seen once. This sequence was found in a human donor with severe aplastic anemia or a healthy control (not recorded which). The chain uses TRBV5-5 and TRBJ1-4, with D possibly being TRBD1 (5 bases). The specimen sequenced was sorted CD4+, CD8+, or CD8+CD57+ T cells (not recorded which) from PBMCs. The CDR3 bases are TGTGCCAGCAGCTCCCCGGACATTCTAGGGGAAAAACTGTTTTTT. Amino acids: CASSSPDILGEKLFF.